Reported below is one T cell receptor (beta chain). The data derive from a study of blood T cell repertoires in COVID-19. Measured with immunoSEQ multiplex PCR; TCRdb has only the in-frame clones, and not every one. The sample yields about 83,000 clones, around 80% seen once. The CDR3 runs 14 residues. CDR1 is MDHEN and CDR2 is SYDVKM in the germline V gene. V lost 6 bases and J lost 1; bases outside the gene matches: 6. The chain carries TRBV28 and TRBJ2-7, with 7 bases that match TRBD1. The source of this sequence is a woman older than 75 with acute or convalescent COVID-19. The sample consisted of peripheral blood. The DNA for the CDR3 is TGTGCCAGCAGCCTGACAGGGATTTCCTACGAGCAGTACTTC. Protein: CASSLTGISYEQYF.